This T cell receptor beta chain was sequenced in a study of blood T cells in healthy people across ages. In regard to this clonotype: Its specificity is unknown.

This CDR3 is built from 14 residues. V lost 2 bases and J lost 5, with 13 bases in between. CDR1 is SEHNR and CDR2 is FQNEAQ in the germline V gene (reference sequence). Isolating PBMCs gave at least 6 million of these cells per sample. Regarding the study as a whole: Significant beta diversity loss was already apparent by age roughly 44, declining roughly linearly. Relative to aged donors, long-lived donors carried more naive CD4+ cells and displayed higher diversity.

PCR was performed a second time for roughly 7 to 11 cycles using a sample-barcoded 5' primer and a J-beta primer mix. CDR3-containing paired-end reads numbering at least 2.5 million came from each sample. TCRdb analysed the 5' RACE reads with MiXCR anew, one entry per CDR3 protein. The table has about 780,000 distinct CDR3 sequences, roughly 60% seen once. This receptor was identified in a man aged 25-45 years in good health. The chain has TRBV7-9 and TRBJ2-7; possibly TRBD2 for D (5 bases). Sequencing was performed on blood. The CDR3 nucleotides are TGTGCCAGCAGCTTACGAGGGTCTTCGGACGAGCAGTACTTC. Translated: CASSLRGSSDEQYF. The full variable domain, rest sourced from reference TRBV7-9 and TRBJ2-7, is DTGVSQNPRHKITKRGQNVTFRCDPISEHNRLYWYRQTLGQGPEFLTYFQNEAQLEKSRLLSDRFSAERPKGSFSTLEIQRTEQGDSAMYLCASSLRGSSDEQYFGPGTRLTVT.